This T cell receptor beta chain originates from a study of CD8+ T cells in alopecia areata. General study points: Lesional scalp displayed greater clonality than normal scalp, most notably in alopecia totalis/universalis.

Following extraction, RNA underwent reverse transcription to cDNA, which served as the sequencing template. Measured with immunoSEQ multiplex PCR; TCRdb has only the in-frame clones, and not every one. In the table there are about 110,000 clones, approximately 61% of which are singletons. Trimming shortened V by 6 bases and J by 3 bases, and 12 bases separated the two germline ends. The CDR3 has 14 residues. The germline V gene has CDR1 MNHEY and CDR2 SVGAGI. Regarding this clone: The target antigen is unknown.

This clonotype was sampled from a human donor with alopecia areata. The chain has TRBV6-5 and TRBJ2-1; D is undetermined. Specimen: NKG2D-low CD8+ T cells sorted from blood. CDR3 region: CASSPTVFYNEQFF. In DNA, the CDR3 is TGTGCCAGCAGCCCGACTGTCTTCTACAATGAGCAGTTCTTC.